Below are 12 T cell receptor beta chains sequenced from a single sample in a study of T cell responses to AZD1222 COVID-19 vaccine. Generated by immunoSEQ multiplex PCR, the TCRdb table keeps only in-frame clones and is missing some. The sample includes about 150,000 clones, about 92% of them seen just once. Sequencing used peripheral blood, obtained on day 0 of AZD1222 vaccination. These receptors were collected from an adult in good health.

The chain is built from TRBV3-1 (or the pseudogene TRBV3-2) and TRBJ1-2; TRBD1 might be the D (5 bases). V lost 4 bases, J lost 4 bases, and 19 bases lay in between. CDR1 LGHDT and CDR2 YNNKEL come from the germline V gene (reference sequence). This CDR3 has 16 amino acids. The CDR3 loop reads CASSPGGGGAGYGYTF. The CDR3 coding sequence is TGTGCCAGCAGCCCGGGGGGGGGTGGTGCGGGCTATGGCTACACCTTC.

The V call is TRBV12-3 or TRBV12-4, the J call TRBJ1-3; the D gene is possibly TRBD1 (5 bases). This CDR3 comprises 13 residues. Trimming took off 6 bases at V and 4 bases at J, with 10 bases between the two ends. The CDR3 is CASSPGGGNTIYF. The DNA for the CDR3 is TGTGCCAGCAGCCCCGGGGGGGGAAACACCATATATTTT.

This clone has a handful of counts. This chain uses TRBV4-2 with TRBJ1-2, with TRBD1 matching 8 bases. Per the germline V gene, CDR1 is LGHNA and CDR2 is YNFKEQ. There are 15 residues in the CDR3. Trimming at V came to 5 bases and at J to 5 bases, leaving 10 bases not matched to a gene. The CDR3: CASSFDRDRSYGYTF. DNA of the CDR3: TGTGCCAGCAGCTTTGACCGGGACAGGTCGTATGGCTACACCTTC.

CDR3 DNA sequence: TGTGCCAGCAGTGATAAGGGCAGCTCCTATAATTCACCCCTCCACTTT. This translates into CASSDKGSSYNSPLHF. The chain joins TRBV2 to TRBJ1-6; no clear D gene. The CDR3 spans 16 residues. Deletions cut 3 bases from V and 0 bases from J, with 9 bases between. Germline V gives CDR1 SNHLY, CDR2 FYNNEI.

J is TRBJ1-2 and V is TRBV10-3; D is ambiguous. Germline CDR1 is ENHRY and CDR2 is SYGVKD. V was shortened by 4 bases and J by 5 bases, with 14 bases between the two germline ends. There are 14 residues in the CDR3. For the CDR3, the DNA is TGTGCCATCAGTGTAGGAACCCACTGGTATGGCTACACCTTC. As protein: CAISVGTHWYGYTF.

The V gene is TRBV4-1, the J gene TRBJ1-1; 7 bases are shared with TRBD1. Losses at the gene ends were 0 bases for V and 1 base for J; bases not matched to a gene: 2. The CDR3 is 15 amino acids. Germline lookup yields CDR1 MGHRA and CDR2 YSYEKL. Here the CDR3 DNA reads TGCGCCAGCAGCCAAGACGGGACAGCGAACACTGAAGCTTTCTTT. It encodes CASSQDGTANTEAFF.

This chain links TRBV7-2 with TRBJ2-3; the match to TRBD2 covers 7 bases. The germline gives CDR1 SGHTA, CDR2 FQGNSA. V dropped 3 bases and J dropped 2; count of bases not matched to a gene: 14. This CDR3 has 18 residues. In DNA, the CDR3 is TGTGCCAGCAGCTTTCCCCCCGGGACTACGAGACACACAGATACGCAGTATTTT. It yields the protein CASSFPPGTTRHTDTQYF.

This clone was seen a single time. The chain is built from TRBV20-1 and TRBJ2-3, with 8 bases fitting TRBD2. V shed 3 bases, J shed 3 bases, and the junction held 5 bases outside the gene matches. The CDR3 spans 14 residues. Germline V CDR1 and CDR2: DFQATT, SNEGSKA (reference sequence). In DNA form, the CDR3 reads TGCAGTGCTAGTACGGGGGGGCGGACAGATACGCAGTATTTT. This gives the protein CSASTGGRTDTQYF.

This chain uses TRBV19 with TRBJ2-7, with D hard to call. Germline values: CDR1 LNHDA, CDR2 SQIVND (reference sequence). The CDR3 loop spans 13 amino acids. Trimming left V 3 bases short and J 4 bases short, with 10 bases between. CDR3 loop: CASSISAQYEQYF. The CDR3, as DNA: TGTGCCAGTAGTATTTCGGCACAGTACGAGCAGTACTTC.

The chain combines TRBV6-5 with TRBJ1-3; D is unresolved. V shed 0 bases and J shed 0 bases, with 6 bases lying between them. The CDR3 loop spans 15 amino acids. CDR1 MNHEY and CDR2 SVGAGI come from the germline V gene. CDR3 in DNA: TGTGCCAGCAGTTACTCTTTCCACTCTGGAAACACCATATATTTT. This translates into CASSYSFHSGNTIYF.

V and J are TRBV19 and TRBJ1-5, with D unresolved. Germline CDR1 and CDR2: LNHDA and SQIVND (reference sequence). V was clipped by 0 bases and J by 7 bases, with 19 bases between them. This CDR3 comprises 17 residues. In nucleotides, the CDR3 is TGTGCCAGTAGTATAGAGGGAGGCGCAAAGCTTCGGCAGCCCCAGCATTTT. Translation: CASSIEGGAKLRQPQHF. The variable domain in full, completed from reference TRBV19 and TRBJ1-5, reads DGGITQSPKYLFRKEGQNVTLSCEQNLNHDAMYWYRQDPGQGLRLIYYSQIVNDFQKGDIAEGYSVSREKKESFPLTVTSAQKNPTAFYLCASSIEGGAKLRQPQHFGDGTRLSIL.

This clone has just one count. The J gene is TRBJ2-6, the V gene TRBV7-9; D not resolved. The germline gives CDR1 SEHNR, CDR2 FQNEAQ (reference sequence). The germline V and J ends were trimmed by 2 bases and 1 base, with 6 bases remaining between them. The CDR3 contains 15 residues. In DNA, the CDR3 is TGTGCCAGCAGCTTATTTCCATCTGGGGCCAACGTCCTGACTTTC. It yields the protein CASSLFPSGANVLTF. Complete variable domain (other parts from reference TRBV7-9 and TRBJ2-6): DTGVSQNPRHKITKRGQNVTFRCDPISEHNRLYWYRQTLGQGPEFLTYFQNEAQLEKSRLLSDRFSAERPKGSFSTLEIQRTEQGDSAMYLCASSLFPSGANVLTFGAGSRLTVL.